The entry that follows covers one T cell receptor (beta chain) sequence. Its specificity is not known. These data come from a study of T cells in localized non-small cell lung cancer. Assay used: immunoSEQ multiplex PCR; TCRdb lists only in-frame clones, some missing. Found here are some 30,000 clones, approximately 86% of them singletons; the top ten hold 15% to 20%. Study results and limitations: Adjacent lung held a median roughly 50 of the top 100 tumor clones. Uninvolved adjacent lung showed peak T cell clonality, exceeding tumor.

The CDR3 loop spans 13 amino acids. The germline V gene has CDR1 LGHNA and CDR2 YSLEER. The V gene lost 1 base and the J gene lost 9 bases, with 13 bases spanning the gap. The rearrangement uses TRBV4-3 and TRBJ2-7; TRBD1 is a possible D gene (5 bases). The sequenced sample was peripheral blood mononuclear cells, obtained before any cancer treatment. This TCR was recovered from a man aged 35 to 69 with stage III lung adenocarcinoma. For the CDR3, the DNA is TGCGCCAGCAGCCAAGCGGCAGGGCCGGGGCAGTACTTC. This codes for CASSQAAGPGQYF.